This passage covers 9 T cell receptor beta chains from one sample sequenced in a study of blood T cells in healthy people across ages. With a J-beta primer mix and a sample-barcoded 5' primer, a second PCR ran about 6 to 11 cycles. A single record per CDR3 protein comes from TCRdb applying MiXCR to the 5' RACE reads. The sample has over a million distinct CDR3 sequences; roughly 45% are singletons. Sequencing was done on a sample of blood. These receptors were collected from a woman aged 60-75 years in good health.

The rearrangement uses TRBV27 and TRBJ2-3, with D unresolved. Trimming shortened V by 4 bases and J by 9 bases, and 14 bases separated the two germline ends. The CDR3 spans 13 residues. Germline loops: CDR1 MNHEY, CDR2 SMNVEV (reference sequence). The CDR3 DNA reads TGTGCCAGCAGTTCAAACCGCCACGGGACGCAGTATTTT. Translated: CASSSNRHGTQYF.

V usage is TRBV4-2 and J usage is TRBJ2-1, with 13 bases that match TRBD2. Germline CDR1 and CDR2: LGHNA and YNFKEQ. After removal of 1 base from V and 8 bases from J, the junction contained 23 bases not matched to a gene. This CDR3 has 22 residues. CDR3 in DNA: TGTGCCAGCAGCCAAGTAAACCCGGGACACCTACTAGCGGGAGGGACTGGGGATGAGCAGTTCTTC. Its protein product is CASSQVNPGHLLAGGTGDEQFF.

This CDR3 reads CASSLACGSEREVHEQYF. The CDR3 DNA reads as TGTGCCAGCAGCTTAGCGTGCGGGAGCGAGCGGGAGGTCCACGAGCAGTACTTC. The chain uses TRBV7-4 and TRBJ2-7; 9 nucleotides match TRBD2. Germline trimming cut 0 bases from V and 5 bases from J; bases unmatched to any gene: 14. CDR3 length: 18 residues. Germline values: CDR1 SGHVT, CDR2 SQSDAQ.

This clonotype was seen a few times. This sequence joins TRBV5-1 and TRBJ2-1, with 8 bases that match TRBD1. Germline CDR1 SGHRS, CDR2 YFSETQ. J gave up 8 bases and V 1 base, and 17 bases lay outside the gene matches. CDR3 length: 18 residues. The chain's CDR3 is CASSLPQPDRGFRDEQFF. CDR3 DNA: TGCGCCAGCAGCTTGCCCCAACCCGACAGGGGTTTCCGGGATGAGCAGTTCTTC.

The chain employs TRBV12-3 or TRBV12-4 and TRBJ2-1, with D perhaps assigned TRBD1 or TRBD2 (5 bases each). CDR3 length: 17 residues. V lost 6 bases and J lost 4, with 22 bases in between. CDR3 DNA: TGTGCCAGCAGCTATGCACCGGGACCCTCAGCTTACAATGAGCAGTTCTTC. It is translated as CASSYAPGPSAYNEQFF.

This clonotype was recorded a few times. J is TRBJ2-1 and V is TRBV6-5, with 9 bases lining up with TRBD2. The ends lost 2 bases at V and 8 bases at J; junction bases unmatched: 10. The CDR3 length is 16 residues. Per the germline V gene, CDR1 is MNHEY and CDR2 is SVGAGI. The CDR3 here is CASSYGSLAGSDEQFF. CDR3 nucleotides: TGTGCCAGCAGTTACGGTTCCCTAGCGGGAAGCGATGAGCAGTTCTTC.

The rearrangement uses TRBV9 and TRBJ1-1; 8 bases are shared with TRBD1. Germline CDR1 and CDR2: SGDLS and YYNGEE. The trim removed 4 bases at V and 3 bases at J, leaving 17 bases unmatched. CDR3 length: 18 amino acids. The CDR3 sequence: CASSLPGTGGSFDTEAFF. CDR3 in DNA: TGTGCCAGCAGCCTTCCCGGGACAGGCGGGTCTTTTGACACTGAAGCTTTCTTT.

This clonotype was recorded a few times. V usage is TRBV27 and J usage is TRBJ2-3; 7 bases map to TRBD2. The junction had 4 bases not matched to a gene; V was cut back by 2 bases and J by 2 bases. CDR1 and CDR2 (germline): MNHEY, SMNVEV (reference sequence). This CDR3 comprises 15 residues. The CDR3, as DNA: TGTGCCAGCAGTTTAAGAGGGAGGGTCACAGATACGCAGTATTTT. It codes for CASSLRGRVTDTQYF.

In this sample, this clonotype turned up once. The genes are TRBV6-1 and TRBJ2-5, with TRBD2 as a possible D gene (5 bases). CDR1 and CDR2 from the germline V gene are MNHNS and SASEGT. The CDR3 is 11 residues long. Trimming pared 6 bases from V and 11 bases from J, leaving 13 bases between. The CDR3 here is CASSVLWEQYF. The CDR3 nucleotides are TGTGCCAGCAGCGTTCTCTGGGAGCAGTACTTC.